These 27 T cell receptor beta chains were all obtained from the same sample, sequenced in a study of human T cells and chemical hapten exposure. TCRdb redid the calling of the RACE reads with MiXCR, one entry per CDR3 protein. The data hold under 450,000 distinct CDR3 sequences, with approximately 5% observed a single time. Stated time point: patch test 1, 2 weeks after DPC sensitization. The treatment here: therapeutic diphenylcyclopropenone sensitization with weekly scalp DPC. Sequences were derived from whole blood, sampled in connection with sensitization to the hapten diphenylcyclopropenone (DPC). The source of these receptors is a woman in her forties or fifties with alopecia areata. Some clones in this sample may be carry-over from other donors' samples.

This clonotype appeared many times. The chain has TRBV7-9 and TRBJ1-5, with D perhaps matching TRBD1 (6 bases). Germline CDR1 is SEHNR and CDR2 is FQNEAQ (reference sequence). The CDR3 sequence is 14 residues long. The V and J ends lost 5 bases and 7 bases respectively, with 15 bases between them. The DNA for the CDR3 is TGTGCCAGCAGCCAGGACGAAGGGGGGCAGCCCCAGCATTTT. It is translated as CASSQDEGGQPQHF.

V gene TRBV29-1 combines with J gene TRBJ2-7; either TRBD1 or TRBD2 may fit D (5 bases each). CDR1 and CDR2 from the germline V gene are SQVTM and ANQGSEA. Between the trimmed V and J ends, which lost 5 bases and 0 bases, there was a span of 11 bases. CDR3 length: 13 amino acids. CDR3 in amino acids: CSVSGTVSYEQYF. The CDR3 nucleotides read TGCAGCGTTTCCGGGACGGTCTCCTACGAGCAGTACTTC.

This clonotype occurred many times. This chain joins TRBV12-3 or TRBV12-4 and TRBJ1-5; a possible D gene is TRBD1 (5 bases). V was cut by 3 bases and J by 6 bases, with 18 bases left in between. The CDR3 has 16 residues. CDR3 loop: CASSFEFFGGAQPQHF. Here the CDR3 DNA reads TGTGCCAGCAGTTTTGAGTTTTTCGGGGGTGCTCAGCCCCAGCATTTT.

This clonotype was counted at least ten times. The chain carries TRBV30 and TRBJ1-2, with 7 bases that match TRBD1. Losses at the gene ends were 0 bases for V and 2 bases for J; bases not matched to a gene: 6. The CDR3 length is 15 residues. Germline V gene sequence: CDR1 GTSNPN, CDR2 SVGIG (reference sequence). The CDR3: CAWSVSRTGNYGYTF. The CDR3 bases are TGTGCCTGGAGTGTATCCCGGACAGGAAACTATGGCTACACCTTC.

This clonotype was counted between two and nine times. The V and J genes are TRBV7-9 and TRBJ2-1; no firm D call. V was shortened by 4 bases and J by 6 bases, with 10 bases between the two germline ends. The length of the CDR3 is 13 residues. Germline V gene lookup returns CDR1 SEHNR and CDR2 FQNEAQ (reference sequence). CDR3 protein: CASSSPSPNEQFF. The CDR3 DNA sequence: TGTGCCAGCAGCTCCCCCAGCCCCAATGAGCAGTTCTTC.

This clonotype has a count of ten or more. CDR3 loop: CASSSPDRSTDTQYF. The CDR3 DNA is TGTGCCAGCAGTTCTCCGGACCGTAGCACAGATACGCAGTATTTT. The chain links TRBV27 to TRBJ2-3; unclear D gene. V lost 4 bases, J lost 0 bases, and 11 bases lay in between. The CDR3 is 15 amino acids. Per the germline V gene, CDR1 is MNHEY and CDR2 is SMNVEV (reference sequence).

This sequence joins TRBV5-6 and TRBJ1-4; D uncertain. The length of the CDR3 is 14 residues. The ends were cut back, 6 bases at V and 7 bases at J, with 16 bases in the middle. Germline lookup yields CDR1 SGHDT and CDR2 YYEEEE. CDR3 DNA: TGTGCCAGCATCCCAAATGGACGGAGTGAAAAACTGTTTTTT. Translating it yields CASIPNGRSEKLFF.

This clonotype was observed a few times. The gene calls are TRBV2 and TRBJ2-3; 9 bases agree with TRBD2. Unmatched junction bases numbered 9, after V lost 8 bases and J lost 0 bases. The germline V gene has CDR1 SNHLY and CDR2 FYNNEI. The CDR3 has 16 amino acids. CDR3: CASADDSGGSTDTQYF. The CDR3 nucleotides are TGTGCCAGCGCTGACGACAGCGGGGGGAGCACAGATACGCAGTATTTT.

This clonotype was detected many times. The rearrangement joins TRBV9 to TRBJ2-5, with D possibly called TRBD1 or TRBD2 (5 bases each). V was clipped by 0 bases and J by 5 bases, with 8 bases between them. The CDR3 sequence is 13 residues long. CDR1 and CDR2 from the germline V gene are SGDLS and YYNGEE. CDR3: CASSVGGTETQYF. In DNA form, the CDR3 reads TGTGCCAGCAGCGTAGGGGGGACGGAGACCCAGTACTTC.

This clonotype was seen a few times. CDR3 DNA sequence: TGTGCCAGCAGCCAAGATGTACCGGGCCCGGGGAGCTCCTACGAGCAGTACTTC. This gives the protein CASSQDVPGPGSSYEQYF. J is TRBJ2-7 and V is TRBV4-2; maybe TRBD2 (5 bases). Trimming removed 0 bases from V and 0 bases from J, with 18 bases in between. Per the germline V gene, CDR1 is LGHNA and CDR2 is YNFKEQ. The CDR3 is made up of 18 amino acids.

To note about this clonotype: With a much larger clone just one base away, this may be a read error. The V gene is TRBV5-1, the J gene TRBJ1-6; the D gene is possibly TRBD1 (6 bases). The CDR3 spans 13 residues. Germline CDR1 is SGHRS and CDR2 is YFSETQ. Here the CDR3 reads CVSQGQGNSPLHF. The CDR3 DNA sequence: TGCGTCAGCCAAGGGCAGGGGAATTCACCCCTCCACTTT. The variable domain in full, with the rest retrieved from reference TRBV5-1 and TRBJ1-6, is KAGVTQTPRYLIKTRGQQVTLSCSPISGHRSVSWYQQTPGQGLQFLFEYFSETQRNKGNFPGRFSGRQFSNSRSEMNVSTLELGDSALYLCVSQGQGNSPLHFGNGTRLTVT.

Ten or more counts support this clonotype. The chain is built from TRBV5-4 and TRBJ2-1; possible D gene TRBD1, 6 bases. Per the germline V gene, CDR1 is SGHNT and CDR2 is YYREEE (reference sequence). V lost 1 base to trimming and J lost 10 bases, with 12 bases between them. The CDR3 runs 13 residues. The CDR3 coding sequence is TGTGCCAGCAGCTTGCGGGGTAGGGGGGAGCAGTTCTTC. Encoded protein: CASSLRGRGEQFF.

This clonotype was detected many times. This sequence joins TRBV29-1 and TRBJ2-3; D unclear. With 4 bases removed from V and 0 bases from J, the gap between germline ends came to 8 bases. The length of the CDR3 is 13 residues. Per the germline V gene, CDR1 is SQVTM and CDR2 is ANQGSEA. The CDR3 is CSVGRSSTDTQYF. Here the CDR3 DNA reads TGCAGCGTTGGACGGTCTAGCACAGATACGCAGTATTTT.

This clonotype was detected many times. The chain links TRBV10-1 to TRBJ2-1; 10 positions agree with TRBD2. The CDR3 has 15 residues. V lost 6 bases, J lost 8 bases, and 10 bases stayed unmatched. Germline lookup yields CDR1 WNHNN and CDR2 SYGVQD (reference sequence). CDR3 sequence (DNA): TGCGCCAGCAGCTTCACTAGCGGGACAAGGGATGAGCAGTTCTTC. This codes for CASSFTSGTRDEQFF.

This clonotype occurred a few times. The V call is TRBV6-6, the J call TRBJ2-2; weak D call: TRBD1 (6 bases). Germline-derived CDR1 and CDR2 are MNHNY and SVGAGI (reference sequence). V was shortened by 8 bases and J by 5 bases, with 12 bases between the two germline ends. CDR3 length: 13 residues. CDR3 protein: CASRPRGTGELFF. CDR3 nucleotide sequence: TGTGCCAGCCGTCCCAGGGGTACCGGGGAGCTGTTTTTT.

The table lists this clonotype with a few counts. The chain carries TRBV11-2 and TRBJ1-2, with unresolved D. The CDR3 is made up of 16 amino acids. Germline V lookup: CDR1 SGHAT, CDR2 FQNNGV. The V end was cut by 5 bases, the J end by 0 bases, with 16 bases between. For the CDR3, the DNA is TGTGCCAGCAGCCAAGGCACGGGAATATCTAACTATGGCTACACCTTC. Amino acids: CASSQGTGISNYGYTF.

Here the CDR3 DNA reads TGTGCCAGCAGCGAGGGGCAGCGGGAGTGGGCGGAGACCCAGTACTTC. It yields the protein CASSEGQREWAETQYF. This chain uses TRBV9 with TRBJ2-5; 8 bases fit TRBD2. V gave up 3 bases and J gave up 5 bases; unmatched junction bases: 12. From germline, CDR1 is SGDLS and CDR2 YYNGEE. The length of the CDR3 is 16 residues.

At least ten counts were recorded for this clonotype. The CDR3 nucleotides read TGTGCCAGCAGTGATTTGACAGGGGAGGGTCAGCCCCAGCATTTT. Translation gives CASSDLTGEGQPQHF. This chain joins TRBV2 and TRBJ1-5; 8 nucleotides agree with TRBD1. The CDR3 is made up of 15 amino acids. V lost 3 bases to trimming and J lost 6 bases; unmatched junction nucleotides: 7. Germline V gives CDR1 SNHLY, CDR2 FYNNEI.

This clonotype was counted between two and nine times. V usage is TRBV6-2 or TRBV6-3 and J usage is TRBJ1-3; D is ambiguous. Looked up from germline, CDR1 is MNHEY and CDR2 is SVGEGT. The CDR3 runs 18 residues. V was shortened by 6 bases and J by 0 bases, with 21 bases between the two germline ends. This chain's CDR3 is CASRPTRAVEDSGNTIYF. The CDR3 DNA sequence: TGTGCCAGCAGACCGACGAGGGCCGTCGAAGACTCTGGAAACACCATATATTTT.

In this sample, this clonotype turned up many times. The chain employs TRBV12-3 or TRBV12-4 and TRBJ2-3; the match to TRBD2 covers 8 bases. With 2 bases clipped from V and 5 bases from J, the junction kept 9 bases outside the gene matches. The CDR3 totals 16 residues. CDR3 nucleotide sequence: TGTGCCAGCAGTTTACCTGTAGCGGGGCGTGGAGATACGCAGTATTTT. This codes for CASSLPVAGRGDTQYF.

The rearrangement links TRBV18 to TRBJ1-2, with TRBD1 matching over 7 bases. This CDR3 is built from 14 residues. Germline V gives CDR1 KGHSH, CDR2 LQKENI. V was clipped by 2 bases and J by 7 bases; unmatched bases: 7. The CDR3 sequence: CASSPDRDSGGYTF. CDR3 nucleotides: TGTGCCAGCTCACCAGACAGGGACTCAGGTGGCTACACCTTC.

In its sample, this clonotype was seen many times. The chain carries TRBV6-5 and TRBJ2-3; D might be TRBD1 (7 bases). The V end was cut by 6 bases, the J end by 1 base, with 14 bases between. The V gene's germline CDR1 is MNHEY and CDR2 SVGAGI. The CDR3 loop spans 15 amino acids. CDR3 nucleotide sequence: TGTGCCAGCAGGGAGGGGGCTAGCGGCACAGATACGCAGTATTTT. Its translation is CASREGASGTDTQYF.

This clonotype was seen ten or more times. The chain is built from TRBV7-8 and TRBJ1-6; 8 positions agree with TRBD1. J lost 5 bases, V lost 5 bases, and 2 bases had no gene match. The CDR3 has 14 amino acids. Germline V CDR1 and CDR2: SGHVS, FQNEAQ. CDR3 region: CASSQDRDNSPLHF. Here the CDR3 DNA reads TGTGCCAGCAGCCAGGACAGGGATAATTCACCCCTCCACTTT. The full variable domain, with the rest looked up from reference TRBV7-8 and TRBJ1-6, is GAGVSQSPRYKVAKRGQDVALRCDPISGHVSLFWYQQALGQGPEFLTYFQNEAQLDKSGLPSDRFFAERPEGSVSTLKIQRTQQEDSAVYLCASSQDRDNSPLHFGNGTRLTVT.

This clonotype came up a few times. The J gene is TRBJ2-1, the V gene TRBV12-3 or TRBV12-4; no reliable D call. Trimming took off 3 bases at V and 2 bases at J, with 8 bases between the two ends. The CDR3 contains 14 residues. CDR3 protein: CASSFYSPYNEQFF. In DNA, the CDR3 is TGTGCCAGCAGTTTTTACAGTCCCTACAATGAGCAGTTCTTC.

This clonotype has ten or more counts. V is TRBV4-3 and J is TRBJ2-3, with D perhaps matching TRBD2 (5 bases). V lost 0 bases to trimming and J lost 8 bases, with 9 bases between them. Germline lookup yields CDR1 LGHNA and CDR2 YSLEER. This CDR3 is 13 amino acids long. The CDR3 nucleotides read TGCGCCAGCAGCCAAGAAAGGCGGGTTACGCAGTATTTT. Protein: CASSQERRVTQYF.

The table lists this clonotype with a few counts. This chain connects TRBV12-3 or TRBV12-4 to TRBJ2-1; TRBD1 matches 7 bases. V was pared by 3 bases and J by 6 bases, with 5 bases of the junction left unmatched. The CDR3 spans 14 residues. CDR3 loop: CASSFGTVGNEQFF. The DNA of the CDR3 is TGTGCCAGCAGTTTTGGGACAGTCGGCAATGAGCAGTTCTTC.

The V call is TRBV10-3, the J call TRBJ1-2, with D possibly being TRBD1 (5 bases). V gave up 4 bases and J gave up 6 bases, with 21 bases separating them. CDR3 length equals 16 residues. Germline CDR1 reads ENHRY; CDR2 reads SYGVKD. Here the CDR3 DNA reads TGTGCCATCAGTGGCCTAGTCCCGCTGACAGCGAATGGCTACACCTTC. It is translated as CAISGLVPLTANGYTF.